The rows below give T cell receptor beta chains drawn from one sample of a study of OX40 agonist ivuxolimab in advanced cancers. Using immunoSEQ multiplex PCR, the repertoire was profiled, and TCRdb retains in-frame clones only, with some absent. The data hold tens of thousands of clones, with just over 85% observed a single time. Specimen: CD4+ or CD8+ T cells sorted from blood, collected in a trial of the OX40 agonist ivuxolimab. The receptors stem from an adult with an advanced solid tumor such as melanoma, head and neck, liver or kidney cancer. CDR3s include the opening cysteine and the closing phenylalanine or tryptophan. Fields, in order: clone size, J gene, V gene, D gene, CDR3 DNA, CDR3 protein. D genes are given only for firm matches. Rows give clone size only sometimes, using once, few, many, or a class for an expanded clone.

NA,TRBJ1-1,TRBV11-3,NA,TGTGCCAGCAGCCTAACCATGGAGACTGAAGCTTTCTTT,CASSLTMETEAFF
NA,TRBJ1-1,TRBV5-6,TRBD1,TGTGCCAGCAGCTTCCGGGACAGGGGGGAGACTGAAGCTTTCTTT,CASSFRDRGETEAFF
NA,TRBJ1-2,TRBV5-1,NA,TGCGCCAGCAGCTTGGGACAGGACGATGGCTACACCTTC,CASSLGQDDGYTF
NA,TRBJ1-1,TRBV7-9,NA,TGTGCCAGCAGCTTAGTCAGGGGAGGGGGGAACACTGAAGCTTTCTTT,CASSLVRGGGNTEAFF
NA,TRBJ2-3,TRBV14,TRBD2,TGTGCCAGCAGCCGAAGACTAGCGGGAACTAGCACAGATACGCAGTATTTT,CASSRRLAGTSTDTQYF
NA,TRBJ2-5,TRBV10-1,NA,TGCGCCAGCAGTGATAGGCAGGGAATGACCCAGTACTTC,CASSDRQGMTQYF
few,TRBJ2-7,TRBV10-3,NA,TGTGCCATCAGTGATGGGTACTACGAGCAGTACTTC,CAISDGYYEQYF
NA,TRBJ2-1,TRBV9,NA,TGTGCCAGCAGCGTAGGCAGGGTAGGTAGTGAGCAGTTCTTC,CASSVGRVGSEQFF
once,TRBJ2-7,TRBV2,TRBD1,TGTGCCAGCAGTGCGACAGGGGGCAACTCCTACGAGCAGTACTTC,CASSATGGNSYEQYF
NA,TRBJ1-2,TRBV6-5,NA,TGTGCCAGCAGCGCCGGTTCCGGGGATTATGGCTACACCTTC,CASSAGSGDYGYTF
NA,TRBJ1-2,TRBV7-3,NA,TGTGCCAGCAGCTTCACAGGGACCTATGGCTACACCTTC,CASSFTGTYGYTF
NA,TRBJ1-1,TRBV29-1,NA,TGCAGCGCCCTAATCAGGGTCGGCGGTGACACTGAAGCTTTCTTT,CSALIRVGGDTEAFF
NA,TRBJ2-4,TRBV11-2,TRBD2,TGTGCCAGCAGCGCAAGGACTAGCGGGATTGGCAAAAACATTCAGTACTTC,CASSARTSGIGKNIQYF
NA,TRBJ1-5,TRBV19,NA,TGTGCCAGTAGTATAGGAGGGAGCAATCAGCCCCAGCATTTT,CASSIGGSNQPQHF
NA,TRBJ1-1,TRBV11-3,NA,TGTGCCAGCAGCAGTTTGGAGAGACTGAACACTGAAGCTTTCTTT,CASSSLERLNTEAFF
NA,TRBJ1-3,TRBV6-1,NA,TGTGCCAGCAGTGAATGGCATCTAGGAATCTCTGGAAACACCATATATTTT,CASSEWHLGISGNTIYF
NA,TRBJ2-7,TRBV11-2,NA,TGTGCCAGCAGCTTACCGACAGGTTCCGAGCAGTACTTC,CASSLPTGSEQYF
NA,TRBJ1-4,TRBV5-1,NA,TGCGCCAGCAGTTATACAGGTCCAACTAATGAAAAACTGTTTTTT,CASSYTGPTNEKLFF
NA,TRBJ2-5,TRBV28,NA,TGTGCCAGCACCACAAGGGAGACCCAGTACTTC,CASTTRETQYF
NA,TRBJ1-3,TRBV30,NA,TGTGCCTGTTATTTAGCTCCCTCTGGAAACACCATATATTTT,CACYLAPSGNTIYF
NA,TRBJ1-4,TRBV2,NA,TGTGCCAGCAGTGAAGGTGGAACGAAGGGGGAAAAACTGTTTTTT,CASSEGGTKGEKLFF
NA,TRBJ1-5,TRBV28,TRBD1,TGTGCCAGCAGTTTAACAGGGGGCTGGGGTCAGCCCCAGCATTTT,CASSLTGGWGQPQHF
NA,TRBJ2-7,TRBV6-1,TRBD2,TGTGCCAGCAGTGAAGCTACCACCGGGGGGGGCCTTCAGTACTTC,CASSEATTGGGLQYF
NA,TRBJ2-5,TRBV18,TRBD2,TGTGCCAGCTCACCGGCTAGCGGGTCTCAAGAGACCCAGTACTTC,CASSPASGSQETQYF
few,TRBJ2-1,TRBV10-2,NA,TGCGCCAGCAAAACGGGGCCCTACAATGAGCAGTTCTTC,CASKTGPYNEQFF
NA,TRBJ1-2,TRBV4-2,NA,TGTGCCAGCAGCCAACCAGCAGACAGGAACTATGGCTACACCTTC,CASSQPADRNYGYTF
NA,TRBJ1-4,TRBV5-1,TRBD1,TGCGCCAGCAGCACAGGGACAGACTCAACTAATGAAAAACTGTTTTTT,CASSTGTDSTNEKLFF
NA,TRBJ1-2,TRBV4-2,NA,TGTGCCAGCAGCACAACGACAGGAAGCTACTATGGCTACACCTTC,CASSTTTGSYYGYTF
NA,TRBJ2-3,TRBV7-3,TRBD2,TGTGCCAGCAGCAAACTAGCGGGAGCGGGTACGCAGTATTTT,CASSKLAGAGTQYF
NA,TRBJ2-1,TRBV2,NA,TGTGCCAGCATATACAGTGGGAGTCAGTTCTTC,CASIYSGSQFF
NA,TRBJ1-4,TRBV10-3,NA,TGTGCCATCAGTGAGTCAGGGGATAATGAAAAACTGTTTTTT,CAISESGDNEKLFF
NA,TRBJ2-5,TRBV21-1,NA,TGTGCCAGCAGCAAGAGGAGGGGGGAGACCCAGTACTTC,CASSKRRGETQYF
once,TRBJ1-1,TRBV6-1,NA,TGTGCCAGCAGTTGGGGGAGAAACACTGAAGCTTTCTTT,CASSWGRNTEAFF
NA,TRBJ2-7,TRBV27,NA,TGTGCCAGCAGTTTAAGAGGACCCTCCTACGAGCAGTACTTC,CASSLRGPSYEQYF
few,TRBJ1-3,TRBV7-3,NA,TGTGCCAGCAGCCCTCAGGGGTCTGGAAACACCATATATTTT,CASSPQGSGNTIYF
NA,TRBJ2-7,TRBV27,TRBD2,TGTGCCAGCAGTTTACATGTACTAGCGGCCTCCTACGAGCAGTACTTC,CASSLHVLAASYEQYF
once,TRBJ2-1,TRBV10-3,NA,TGTGCACCTGAGGTTAGGGAGCAGTTCTTC,CAPEVREQFF
NA,TRBJ1-4,TRBV2,NA,TGTGCCAGCAGTGAATATGTTGAAAAACTGTTTTTT,CASSEYVEKLFF
NA,TRBJ2-5,TRBV27,NA,TGTGCCAGCAGCCCAGGGGGGTACCAAGAGACCCAGTACTTC,CASSPGGYQETQYF
NA,TRBJ2-1,TRBV4-2,NA,TGTGCCAGCAGCTCCCCAGACGGGAAGGTGAATGAGCAGTTCTTC,CASSSPDGKVNEQFF
NA,TRBJ1-2,TRBV6-5,TRBD1,TGTGCCAGCAGTCATCAGGGGGGAAATGGCTACACCTTC,CASSHQGGNGYTF
NA,TRBJ2-5,TRBV19,NA,TGTGCCAGTAGTATGGCTGGTAGCGGAGAGACCCAGTACTTC,CASSMAGSGETQYF
NA,TRBJ2-1,TRBV5-6,NA,TGTGCCAGCAGTAGGATGGCGTCCTTCAATGAGCAGTTCTTC,CASSRMASFNEQFF
NA,TRBJ2-7,TRBV5-1,NA,TGCGCCAGCAGGCCCGGGACCGAGGGCTACGAGCAGTACTTC,CASRPGTEGYEQYF
NA,TRBJ2-5,TRBV29-1,TRBD2,TGCAGCGGTCAAGGACTAGTTGAAGAGACCCAGTACTTC,CSGQGLVEETQYF